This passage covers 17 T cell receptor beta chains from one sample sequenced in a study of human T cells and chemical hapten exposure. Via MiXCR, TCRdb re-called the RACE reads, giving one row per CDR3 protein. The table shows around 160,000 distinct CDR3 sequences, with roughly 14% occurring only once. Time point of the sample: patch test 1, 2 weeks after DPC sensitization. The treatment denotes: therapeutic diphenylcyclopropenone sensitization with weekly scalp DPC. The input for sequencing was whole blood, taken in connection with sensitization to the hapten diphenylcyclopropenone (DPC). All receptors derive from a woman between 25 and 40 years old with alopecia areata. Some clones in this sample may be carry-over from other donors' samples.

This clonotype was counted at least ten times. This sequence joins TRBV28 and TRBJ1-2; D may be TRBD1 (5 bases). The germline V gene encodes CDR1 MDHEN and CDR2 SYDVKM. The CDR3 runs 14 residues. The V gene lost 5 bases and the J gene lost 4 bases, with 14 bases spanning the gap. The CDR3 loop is CASSVQGVGYGYTF. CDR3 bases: TGTGCCAGCAGTGTCCAGGGTGTAGGCTATGGCTACACCTTC.

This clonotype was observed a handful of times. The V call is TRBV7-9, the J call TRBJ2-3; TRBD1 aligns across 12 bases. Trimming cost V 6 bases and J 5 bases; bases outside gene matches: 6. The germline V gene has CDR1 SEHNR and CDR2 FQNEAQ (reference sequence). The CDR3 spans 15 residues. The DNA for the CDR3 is TGTGCCAGCAGGGGGACAGGGGGCGGAAGAGATACGCAGTATTTT. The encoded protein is CASRGTGGGRDTQYF.

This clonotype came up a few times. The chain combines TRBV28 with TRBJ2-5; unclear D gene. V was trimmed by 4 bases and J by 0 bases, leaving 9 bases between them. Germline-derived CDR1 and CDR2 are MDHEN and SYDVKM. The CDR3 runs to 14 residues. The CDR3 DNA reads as TGTGCCAGCAGTTCTCAGCCGAACCAAGAGACCCAGTACTTC. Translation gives CASSSQPNQETQYF.

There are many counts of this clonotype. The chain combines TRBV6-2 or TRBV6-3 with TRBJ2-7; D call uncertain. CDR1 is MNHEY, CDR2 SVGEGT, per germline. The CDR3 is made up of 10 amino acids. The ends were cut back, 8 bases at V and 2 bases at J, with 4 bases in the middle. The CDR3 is CASGAYEQYF. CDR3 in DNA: TGTGCCAGCGGAGCCTACGAGCAGTACTTC.

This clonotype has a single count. CDR3 sequence: CASSQDPQGANTEAFF. CDR3 coding DNA: TGCGCCAGCAGCCAAGATCCCCAGGGGGCGAACACTGAAGCTTTCTTT. This chain links TRBV4-3 with TRBJ1-1, with TRBD1 matching 8 bases. The J segment lost 1 base and the V segment lost 0 bases, leaving 4 bases of the junction unmatched. The germline V gene has CDR1 LGHNA and CDR2 YSLEER. The CDR3 has 16 residues.

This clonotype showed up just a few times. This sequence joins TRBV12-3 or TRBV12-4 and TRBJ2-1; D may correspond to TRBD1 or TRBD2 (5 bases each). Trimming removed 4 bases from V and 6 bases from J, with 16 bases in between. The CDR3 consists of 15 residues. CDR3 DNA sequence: TGTGCCAGCAGTTCCCCGGGACCCAGGTTCAATGAGCAGTTCTTC. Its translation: CASSSPGPRFNEQFF.

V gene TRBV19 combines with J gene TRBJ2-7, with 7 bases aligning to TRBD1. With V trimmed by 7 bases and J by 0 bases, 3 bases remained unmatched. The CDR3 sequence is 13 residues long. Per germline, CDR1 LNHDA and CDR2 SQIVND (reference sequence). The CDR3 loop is CASKRDSSYEQYF. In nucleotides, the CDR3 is TGTGCCAGTAAAAGGGACAGCTCCTACGAGCAGTACTTC. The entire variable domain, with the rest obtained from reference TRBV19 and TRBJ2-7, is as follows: DGGITQSPKYLFRKEGQNVTLSCEQNLNHDAMYWYRQDPGQGLRLIYYSQIVNDFQKGDIAEGYSVSREKKESFPLTVTSAQKNPTAFYLCASKRDSSYEQYFGPGTRLTVT.

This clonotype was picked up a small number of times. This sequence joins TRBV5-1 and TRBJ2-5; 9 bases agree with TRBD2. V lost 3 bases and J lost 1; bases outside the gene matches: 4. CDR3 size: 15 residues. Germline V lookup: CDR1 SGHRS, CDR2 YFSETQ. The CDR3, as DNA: TGCGCCAGCAGCTCGACTAGCGGACCCCAAGAGACCCAGTACTTC. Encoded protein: CASSSTSGPQETQYF.

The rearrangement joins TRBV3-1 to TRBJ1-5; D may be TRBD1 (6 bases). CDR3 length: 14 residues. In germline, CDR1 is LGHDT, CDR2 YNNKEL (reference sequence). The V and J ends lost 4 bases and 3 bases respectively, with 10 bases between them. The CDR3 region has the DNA TGTGCCAGCAGCCTGGGACACCTCAATCAGCCCCAGCATTTT. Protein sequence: CASSLGHLNQPQHF.

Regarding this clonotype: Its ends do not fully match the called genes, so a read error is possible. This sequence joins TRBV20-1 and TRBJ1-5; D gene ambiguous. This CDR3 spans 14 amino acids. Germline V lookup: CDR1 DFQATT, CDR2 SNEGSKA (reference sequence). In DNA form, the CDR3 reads TGCAGTGCCAGAGGAGGGTATAGCAATCAGCCCCAGCATTTT. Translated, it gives CSARGGYSNQPQHF.

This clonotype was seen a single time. Here the CDR3 DNA reads TGTGCCATCACCACCGCTAGCGGAAACACCATATATTTT. Its translation is CAITTASGNTIYF. This chain connects TRBV10-3 to TRBJ1-3; D is unclear. The CDR3 spans 13 residues. Trimming left V 7 bases short and J 4 bases short, with 11 bases between. Per the germline V gene, CDR1 is ENHRY and CDR2 is SYGVKD.

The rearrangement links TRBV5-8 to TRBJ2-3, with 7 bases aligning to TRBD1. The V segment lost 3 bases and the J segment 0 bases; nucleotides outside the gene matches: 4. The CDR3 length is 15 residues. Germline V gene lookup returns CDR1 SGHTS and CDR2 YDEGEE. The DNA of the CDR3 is TGTGCCAGCAGCTCGACAGGGTCGAGCACAGATACGCAGTATTTT. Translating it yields CASSSTGSSTDTQYF.

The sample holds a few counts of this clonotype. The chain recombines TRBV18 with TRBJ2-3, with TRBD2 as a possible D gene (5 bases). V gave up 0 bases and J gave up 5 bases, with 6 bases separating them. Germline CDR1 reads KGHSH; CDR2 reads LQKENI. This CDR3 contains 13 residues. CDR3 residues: CASSPPAGDTQYF. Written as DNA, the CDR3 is TGTGCCAGCTCACCACCGGCGGGAGATACGCAGTATTTT.

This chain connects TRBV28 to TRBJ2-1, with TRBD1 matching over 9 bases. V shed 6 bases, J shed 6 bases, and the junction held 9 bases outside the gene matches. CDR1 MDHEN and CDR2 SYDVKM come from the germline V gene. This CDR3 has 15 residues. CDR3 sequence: CASSNRGLAGNEQFF. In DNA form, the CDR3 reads TGTGCCAGCAGCAACAGGGGGCTTGCTGGCAATGAGCAGTTCTTC.

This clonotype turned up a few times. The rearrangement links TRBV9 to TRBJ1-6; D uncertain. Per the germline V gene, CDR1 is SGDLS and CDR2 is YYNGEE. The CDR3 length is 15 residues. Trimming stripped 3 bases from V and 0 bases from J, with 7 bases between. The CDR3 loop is CASSAQSSYNSPLHF. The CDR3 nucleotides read TGTGCCAGCAGCGCGCAGAGCTCCTATAATTCACCCCTCCACTTT.

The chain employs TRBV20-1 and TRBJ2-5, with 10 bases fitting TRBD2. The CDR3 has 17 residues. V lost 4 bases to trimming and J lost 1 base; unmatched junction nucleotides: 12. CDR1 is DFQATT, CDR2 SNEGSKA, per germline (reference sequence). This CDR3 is CSAISSSGGDTQETQYF. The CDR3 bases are TGCAGTGCTATTTCTTCTAGCGGGGGTGATACCCAAGAGACCCAGTACTTC.

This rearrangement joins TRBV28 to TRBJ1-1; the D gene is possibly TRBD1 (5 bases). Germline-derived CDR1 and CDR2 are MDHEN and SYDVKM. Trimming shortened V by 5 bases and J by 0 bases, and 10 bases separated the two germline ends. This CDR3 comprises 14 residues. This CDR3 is CASSLPRVNTEAFF. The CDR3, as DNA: TGTGCCAGCAGTCTCCCCAGGGTGAACACTGAAGCTTTCTTT.